This T cell receptor beta chain was recovered during a study of blood T cells in healthy people across ages. Together with a sample-barcoded 5' primer, a J-beta primer mix was included in a second PCR lasting about 6 to 11 cycles. TCRdb re-derived calls from the 5' RACE reads in MiXCR, one entry per CDR3 protein. The sample records some 1.6 million distinct CDR3 sequences, around 36% being singletons. This clonotype was obtained from a woman in her twenties or thirties in good health. Input material: blood.

CDR3 region: CASSPLLAGAYNEQFF. The CDR3 nucleotides are TGTGCCAGCAGCCCCTTGCTAGCGGGAGCTTACAATGAGCAGTTCTTC. The chain combines TRBV14 with TRBJ2-1; 10 bases agree with TRBD2. Germline V gene data show CDR1 as SGHDN and CDR2 as FVKESK. The CDR3 consists of 16 residues. The J segment lost 4 bases and the V segment lost 4 bases, leaving 7 bases of the junction unmatched.